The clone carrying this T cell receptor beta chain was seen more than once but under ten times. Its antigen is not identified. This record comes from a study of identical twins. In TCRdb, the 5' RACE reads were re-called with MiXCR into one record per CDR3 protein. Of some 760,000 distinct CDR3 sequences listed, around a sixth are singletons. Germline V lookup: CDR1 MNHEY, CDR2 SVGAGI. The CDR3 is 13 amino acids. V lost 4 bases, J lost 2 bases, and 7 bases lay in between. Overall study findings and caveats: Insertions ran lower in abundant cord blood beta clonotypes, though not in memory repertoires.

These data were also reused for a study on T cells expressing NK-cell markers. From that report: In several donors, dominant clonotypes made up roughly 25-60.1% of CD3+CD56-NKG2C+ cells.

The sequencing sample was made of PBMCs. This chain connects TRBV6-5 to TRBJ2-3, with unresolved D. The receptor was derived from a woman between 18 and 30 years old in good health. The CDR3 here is CASSSGFTDTQYF. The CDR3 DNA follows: TGTGCCAGCAGTTCGGGCTTCACAGATACGCAGTATTTT.